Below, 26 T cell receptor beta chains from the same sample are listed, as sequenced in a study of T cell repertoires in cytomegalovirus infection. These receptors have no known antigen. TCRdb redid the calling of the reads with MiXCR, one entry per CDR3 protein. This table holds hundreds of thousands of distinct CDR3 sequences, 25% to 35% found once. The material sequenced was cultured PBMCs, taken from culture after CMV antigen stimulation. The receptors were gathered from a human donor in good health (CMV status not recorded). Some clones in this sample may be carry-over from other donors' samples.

CDR3 nucleotides: TGTGCCAGCAGCTGGACCGATCATCAGCCCCAGCATTTT. Translating it yields CASSWTDHQPQHF. V usage is TRBV6-8 and J usage is TRBJ1-5; D is ambiguous. V was pared by 6 bases and J by 5 bases, with 11 bases between. CDR1 is MNHGY and CDR2 is SAAAGT in the germline V gene. This CDR3 region has 13 residues.

Here the CDR3 reads CASSRADTNTGELFF. CDR3 bases: TGTGCCAGTAGTAGAGCGGATACGAACACCGGGGAGCTGTTTTTT. V gene TRBV19 combines with J gene TRBJ2-2; possible D gene TRBD2, 5 bases. The V gene lost 4 bases and the J gene lost 0 bases, with 9 bases spanning the gap. The CDR3 sequence is 15 residues long. Germline CDR1 reads LNHDA; CDR2 reads SQIVND (reference sequence).

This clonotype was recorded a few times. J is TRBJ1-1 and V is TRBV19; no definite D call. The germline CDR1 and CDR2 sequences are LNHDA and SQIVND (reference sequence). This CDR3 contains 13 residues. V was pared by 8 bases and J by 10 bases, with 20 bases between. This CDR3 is CASRALSSGPAFF. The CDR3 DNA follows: TGTGCCAGTCGAGCCCTCTCCTCTGGGCCAGCTTTCTTT. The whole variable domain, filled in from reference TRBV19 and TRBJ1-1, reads DGGITQSPKYLFRKEGQNVTLSCEQNLNHDAMYWYRQDPGQGLRLIYYSQIVNDFQKGDIAEGYSVSREKKESFPLTVTSAQKNPTAFYLCASRALSSGPAFFGQGTRLTVV.

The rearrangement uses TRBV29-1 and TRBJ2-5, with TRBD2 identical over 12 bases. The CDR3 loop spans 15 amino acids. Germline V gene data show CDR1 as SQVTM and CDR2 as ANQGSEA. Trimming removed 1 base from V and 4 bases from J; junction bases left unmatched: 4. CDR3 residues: CSVEGTSGTGETQYF. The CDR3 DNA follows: TGCAGCGTTGAAGGGACTAGCGGGACCGGAGAGACCCAGTACTTC.

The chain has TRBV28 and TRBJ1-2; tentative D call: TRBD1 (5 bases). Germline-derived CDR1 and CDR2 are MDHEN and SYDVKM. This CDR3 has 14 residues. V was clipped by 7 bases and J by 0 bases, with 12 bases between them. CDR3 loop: CASTLGVSNYGYTF. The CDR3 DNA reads TGTGCCAGCACCCTAGGGGTTTCTAACTATGGCTACACCTTC.

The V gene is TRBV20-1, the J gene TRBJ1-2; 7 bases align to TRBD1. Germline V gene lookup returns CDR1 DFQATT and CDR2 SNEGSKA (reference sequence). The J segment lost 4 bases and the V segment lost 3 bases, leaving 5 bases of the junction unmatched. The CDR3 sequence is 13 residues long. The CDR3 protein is CSASLGTAYGYTF. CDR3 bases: TGCAGTGCTAGTCTGGGGACAGCCTATGGCTACACCTTC.

Here the CDR3 DNA reads TGCAGTGCTGCCCGAGTCGGTGAGCAGTTCTTC. Its translation: CSAARVGEQFF. This chain connects TRBV20-1 to TRBJ2-1; D is ambiguous. The germline V and J ends were trimmed by 5 bases and 9 bases, with 11 bases remaining between them. The CDR3 consists of 11 residues. CDR1 is DFQATT, CDR2 SNEGSKA, per germline (reference sequence).

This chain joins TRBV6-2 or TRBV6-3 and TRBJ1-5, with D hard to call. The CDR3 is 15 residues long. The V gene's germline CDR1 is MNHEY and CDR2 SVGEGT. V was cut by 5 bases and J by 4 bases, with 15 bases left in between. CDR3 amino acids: CASSPHWLENQPQHF. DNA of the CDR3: TGTGCCAGCAGTCCCCATTGGCTCGAGAATCAGCCCCAGCATTTT.

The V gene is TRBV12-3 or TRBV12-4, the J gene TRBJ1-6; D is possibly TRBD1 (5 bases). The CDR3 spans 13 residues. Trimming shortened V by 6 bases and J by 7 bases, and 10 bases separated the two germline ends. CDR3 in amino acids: CASRTEGNSPLHF. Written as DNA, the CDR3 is TGTGCCAGCAGAACCGAGGGGAATTCACCCCTCCACTTT.

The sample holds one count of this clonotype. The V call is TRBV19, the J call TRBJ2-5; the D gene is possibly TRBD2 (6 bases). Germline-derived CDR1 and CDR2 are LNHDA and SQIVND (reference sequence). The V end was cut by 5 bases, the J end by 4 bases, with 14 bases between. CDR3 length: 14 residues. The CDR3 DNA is TGTGCCAGTAGTGCCCGGGGGAGCATAGAGACCCAGTACTTC. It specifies CASSARGSIETQYF. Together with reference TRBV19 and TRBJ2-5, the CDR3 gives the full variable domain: DGGITQSPKYLFRKEGQNVTLSCEQNLNHDAMYWYRQDPGQGLRLIYYSQIVNDFQKGDIAEGYSVSREKKESFPLTVTSAQKNPTAFYLCASSARGSIETQYFGPGTRLLVL.

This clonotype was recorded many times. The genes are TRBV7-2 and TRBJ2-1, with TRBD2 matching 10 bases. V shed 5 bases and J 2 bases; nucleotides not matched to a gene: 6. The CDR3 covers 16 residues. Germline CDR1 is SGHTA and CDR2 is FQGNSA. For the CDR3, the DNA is TGTGCCAGCAGCACATCTAGCGGGAGAACCTACAATGAGCAGTTCTTC. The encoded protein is CASSTSSGRTYNEQFF.

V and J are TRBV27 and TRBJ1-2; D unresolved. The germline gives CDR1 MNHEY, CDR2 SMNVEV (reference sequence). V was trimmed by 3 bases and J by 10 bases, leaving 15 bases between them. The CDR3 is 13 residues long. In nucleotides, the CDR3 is TGTGCCAGCAGTTTTGCAAGAGTGGCCTCCTACACCTTC. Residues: CASSFARVASYTF.

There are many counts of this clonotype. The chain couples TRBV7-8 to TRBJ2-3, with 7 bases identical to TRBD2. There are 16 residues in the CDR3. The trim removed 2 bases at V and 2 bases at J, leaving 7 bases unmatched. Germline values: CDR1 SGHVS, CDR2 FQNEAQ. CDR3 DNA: TGTGCCAGCAGCTTAATCAGGACTAGGGTCACAGATACGCAGTATTTT. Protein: CASSLIRTRVTDTQYF. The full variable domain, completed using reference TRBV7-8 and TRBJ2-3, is GAGVSQSPRYKVAKRGQDVALRCDPISGHVSLFWYQQALGQGPEFLTYFQNEAQLDKSGLPSDRFFAERPEGSVSTLKIQRTQQEDSAVYLCASSLIRTRVTDTQYFGPGTRLTVL.

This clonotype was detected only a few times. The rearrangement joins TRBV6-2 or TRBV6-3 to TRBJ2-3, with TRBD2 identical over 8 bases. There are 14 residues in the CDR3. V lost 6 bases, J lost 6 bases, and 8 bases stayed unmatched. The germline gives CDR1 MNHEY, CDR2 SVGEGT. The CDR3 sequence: CASSRPGLGDTQYF. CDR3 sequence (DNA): TGTGCCAGCAGCCGCCCGGGACTAGGGGATACGCAGTATTTT.

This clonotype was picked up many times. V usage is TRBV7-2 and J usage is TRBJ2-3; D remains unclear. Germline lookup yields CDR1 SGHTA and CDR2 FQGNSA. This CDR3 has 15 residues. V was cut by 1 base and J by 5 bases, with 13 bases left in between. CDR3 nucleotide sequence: TGTGCCAGCAGCTTAGTAACCACCTTTGGAGATACGCAGTATTTT. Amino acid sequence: CASSLVTTFGDTQYF.

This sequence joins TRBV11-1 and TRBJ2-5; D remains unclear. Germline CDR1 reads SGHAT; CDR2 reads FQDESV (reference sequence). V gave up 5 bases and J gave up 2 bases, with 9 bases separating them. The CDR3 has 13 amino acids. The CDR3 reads CASSRAIQETQYF. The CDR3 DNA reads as TGTGCCAGCAGCCGGGCGATTCAAGAGACCCAGTACTTC.

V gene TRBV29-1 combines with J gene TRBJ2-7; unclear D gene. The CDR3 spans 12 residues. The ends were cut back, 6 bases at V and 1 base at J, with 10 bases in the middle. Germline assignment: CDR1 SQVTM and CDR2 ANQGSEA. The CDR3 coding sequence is TGCAGCGTCTGCGAAGTATCCTACGAGCAGTACTTC. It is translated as CSVCEVSYEQYF.

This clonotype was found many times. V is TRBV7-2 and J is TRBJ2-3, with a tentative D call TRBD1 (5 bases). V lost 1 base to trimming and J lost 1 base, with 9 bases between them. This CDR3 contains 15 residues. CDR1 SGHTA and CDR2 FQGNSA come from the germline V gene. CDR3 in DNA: TGTGCCAGCAGCTTAGTGGGCAGGGGCACAGATACGCAGTATTTT. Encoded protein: CASSLVGRGTDTQYF.

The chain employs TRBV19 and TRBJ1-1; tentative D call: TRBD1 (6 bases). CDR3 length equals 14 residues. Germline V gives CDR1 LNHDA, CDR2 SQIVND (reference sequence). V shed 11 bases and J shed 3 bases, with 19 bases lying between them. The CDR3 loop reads CAATGGAMDTEAFF. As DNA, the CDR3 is TGTGCCGCCACGGGGGGGGCAATGGACACTGAAGCTTTCTTT.

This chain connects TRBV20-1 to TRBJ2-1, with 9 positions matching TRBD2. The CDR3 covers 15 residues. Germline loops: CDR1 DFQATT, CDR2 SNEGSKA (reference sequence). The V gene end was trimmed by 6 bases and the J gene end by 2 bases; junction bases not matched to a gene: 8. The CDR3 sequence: CSASGLAATYNEQFF. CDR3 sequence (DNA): TGCAGTGCATCGGGACTAGCAGCCACCTACAATGAGCAGTTCTTC.

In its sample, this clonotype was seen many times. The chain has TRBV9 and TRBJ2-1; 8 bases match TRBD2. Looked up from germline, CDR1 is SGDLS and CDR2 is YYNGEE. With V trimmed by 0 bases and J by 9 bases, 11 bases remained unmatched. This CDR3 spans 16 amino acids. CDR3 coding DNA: TGTGCCAGCAGCGTAGATTCGGGAGGGCCGACTGGTGAGCAGTTCTTC. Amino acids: CASSVDSGGPTGEQFF.

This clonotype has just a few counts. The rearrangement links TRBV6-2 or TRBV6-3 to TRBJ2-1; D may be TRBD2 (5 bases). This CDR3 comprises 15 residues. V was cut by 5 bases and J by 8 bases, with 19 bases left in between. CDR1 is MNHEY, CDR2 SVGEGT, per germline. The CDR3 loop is CASSSGLSATDEQFF. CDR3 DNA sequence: TGTGCCAGCAGTAGCGGACTTTCCGCTACTGATGAGCAGTTCTTC.

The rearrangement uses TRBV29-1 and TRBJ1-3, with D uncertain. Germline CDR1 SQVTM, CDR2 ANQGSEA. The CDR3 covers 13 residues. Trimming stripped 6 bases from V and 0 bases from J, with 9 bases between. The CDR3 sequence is CSVLFSSGNTIYF. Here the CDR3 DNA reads TGCAGCGTCCTATTTAGCTCTGGAAACACCATATATTTT.

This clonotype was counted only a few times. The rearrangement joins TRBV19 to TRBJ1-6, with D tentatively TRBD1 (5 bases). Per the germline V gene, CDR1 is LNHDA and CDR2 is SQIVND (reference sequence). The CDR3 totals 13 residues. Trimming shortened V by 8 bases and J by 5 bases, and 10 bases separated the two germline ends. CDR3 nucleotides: TGTGCCAGTGGTACAGGCGATAATTCACCCCTCCACTTT. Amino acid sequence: CASGTGDNSPLHF. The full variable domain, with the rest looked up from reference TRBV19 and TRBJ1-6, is DGGITQSPKYLFRKEGQNVTLSCEQNLNHDAMYWYRQDPGQGLRLIYYSQIVNDFQKGDIAEGYSVSREKKESFPLTVTSAQKNPTAFYLCASGTGDNSPLHFGNGTRLTVT.

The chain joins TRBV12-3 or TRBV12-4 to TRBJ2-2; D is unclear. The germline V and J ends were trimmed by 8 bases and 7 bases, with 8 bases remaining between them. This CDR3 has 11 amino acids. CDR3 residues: CASGLLGELFF. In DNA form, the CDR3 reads TGTGCCAGCGGGCTCCTCGGGGAGCTGTTTTTT.

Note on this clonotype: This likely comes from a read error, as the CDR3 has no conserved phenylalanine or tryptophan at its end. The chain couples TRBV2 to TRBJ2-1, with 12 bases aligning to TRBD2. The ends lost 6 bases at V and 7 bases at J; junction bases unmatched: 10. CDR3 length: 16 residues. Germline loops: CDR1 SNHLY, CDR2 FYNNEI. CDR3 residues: CASSPSSGRARNEQFY. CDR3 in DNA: TGTGCCAGCAGCCCCTCTAGCGGGAGGGCCAGGAATGAGCAGTTCTAC.